This record concerns one TCR beta chain sequence. Per germline, CDR1 GTSNPN and CDR2 SVGIG (reference sequence). Trimming stripped 3 bases from V and 5 bases from J, with 14 bases between. The CDR3 is made up of 14 amino acids. The sample originates from a study of monozygotic twins with cystic fibrosis. Study as a whole: Libraries were built from three micrograms of fragmented DNA using about 14 PCR cycles.

Clones were sequenced by immunoSEQ multiplex PCR, and TCRdb holds only the in-frame ones, with some missing. The table lists about 32,000 clones, more than 90% of them singletons. The clonotype comes from a girl aged 2 to 10 with cystic fibrosis. The rearrangement links TRBV30 to TRBJ2-1; no reliable D call. The sequencing input was blood. The CDR3 bases are TGTGCCTGGAGCATCAGGCGAACCCACAATGAGCAGTTCTTC. This sequence encodes CAWSIRRTHNEQFF.